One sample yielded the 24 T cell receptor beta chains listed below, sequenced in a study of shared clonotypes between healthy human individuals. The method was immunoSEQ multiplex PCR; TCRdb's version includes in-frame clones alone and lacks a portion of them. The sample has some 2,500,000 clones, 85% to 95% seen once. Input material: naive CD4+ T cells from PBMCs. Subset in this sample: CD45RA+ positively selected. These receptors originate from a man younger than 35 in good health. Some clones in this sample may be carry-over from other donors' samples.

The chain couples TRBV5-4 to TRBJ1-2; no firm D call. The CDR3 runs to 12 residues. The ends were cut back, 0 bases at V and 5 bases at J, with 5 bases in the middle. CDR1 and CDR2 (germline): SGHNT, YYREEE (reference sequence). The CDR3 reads CASSLVPYGYTF. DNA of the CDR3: TGTGCCAGCAGCTTGGTGCCATATGGCTACACCTTC. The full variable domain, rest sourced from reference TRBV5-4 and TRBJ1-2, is ETGVTQSPTHLIKTRGQQVTLRCSSQSGHNTVSWYQQALGQGPQFIFQYYREEENGRGNFPPRFSGLQFPNYSSELNVNALELDDSALYLCASSLVPYGYTFGSGTRLTVV.

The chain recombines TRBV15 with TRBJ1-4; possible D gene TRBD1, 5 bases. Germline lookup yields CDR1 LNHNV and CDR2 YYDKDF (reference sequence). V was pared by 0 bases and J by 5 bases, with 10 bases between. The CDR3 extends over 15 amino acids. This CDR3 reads CATSRDQGPNEKLFF. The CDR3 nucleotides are TGTGCCACCAGCAGAGATCAGGGACCCAATGAAAAACTGTTTTTT.

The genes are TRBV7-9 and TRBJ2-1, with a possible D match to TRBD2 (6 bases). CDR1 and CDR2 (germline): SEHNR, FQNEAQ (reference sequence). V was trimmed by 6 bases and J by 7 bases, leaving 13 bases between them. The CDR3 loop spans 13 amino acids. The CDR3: CASRRGAGNEQFF. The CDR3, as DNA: TGTGCCAGCAGGCGCGGGGCCGGGAATGAGCAGTTCTTC.

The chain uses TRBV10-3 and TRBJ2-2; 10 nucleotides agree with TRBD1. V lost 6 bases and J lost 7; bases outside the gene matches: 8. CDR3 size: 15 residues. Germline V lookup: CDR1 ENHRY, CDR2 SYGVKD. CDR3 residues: CAISRQGARIGELFF. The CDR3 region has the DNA TGTGCCATCAGCAGACAGGGGGCGCGTATCGGGGAGCTGTTTTTT.

The CDR3 DNA reads TGCGCCAGCAGCTTGTTTGGCAGCGGATCTACCTACGAGCAGTACTTC. The encoded protein is CASSLFGSGSTYEQYF. This chain connects TRBV5-1 to TRBJ2-7; D might be TRBD2 (5 bases). Germline CDR1 and CDR2: SGHRS and YFSETQ. Trimming left V 1 base short and J 2 bases short, with 16 bases between. CDR3 length: 16 residues.

The CDR3 reads CASRRPGQASTDTQYF. The DNA of the CDR3 is TGTGCCAGCAGGAGACCGGGACAGGCTAGCACAGATACGCAGTATTTT. The chain carries TRBV6-6 and TRBJ2-3, with 8 bases that match TRBD1. Germline trimming cut 6 bases from V and 0 bases from J; bases unmatched to any gene: 8. The V gene's germline CDR1 is MNHNY and CDR2 SVGAGI (reference sequence). CDR3 length equals 16 residues.

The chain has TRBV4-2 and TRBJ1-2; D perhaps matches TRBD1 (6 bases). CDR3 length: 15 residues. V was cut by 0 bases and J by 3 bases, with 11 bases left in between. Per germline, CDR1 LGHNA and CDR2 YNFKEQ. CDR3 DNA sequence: TGTGCCAGCAGCCAAGATTCGGCAGGGGACTATGGCTACACCTTC. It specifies CASSQDSAGDYGYTF.

CDR3 in amino acids: CASSDDRVGSPLHF. The CDR3 DNA sequence: TGTGCCAGCAGTGACGACAGGGTGGGTTCACCCCTCCACTTT. This rearrangement joins TRBV6-1 to TRBJ1-6, with TRBD1 matching over 7 bases. There are 14 residues in the CDR3. From germline, CDR1 is MNHNS and CDR2 SASEGT. Unmatched junction bases numbered 5, after V lost 3 bases and J lost 9 bases.

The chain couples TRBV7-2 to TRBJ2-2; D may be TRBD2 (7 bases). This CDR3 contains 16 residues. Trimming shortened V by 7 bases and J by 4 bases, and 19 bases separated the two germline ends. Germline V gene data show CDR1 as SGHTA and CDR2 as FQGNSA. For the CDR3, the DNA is TGTGCCAGCAACCCCGGGGGCGGGAGAGTCACCGGGGAGCTGTTTTTT. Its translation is CASNPGGGRVTGELFF.

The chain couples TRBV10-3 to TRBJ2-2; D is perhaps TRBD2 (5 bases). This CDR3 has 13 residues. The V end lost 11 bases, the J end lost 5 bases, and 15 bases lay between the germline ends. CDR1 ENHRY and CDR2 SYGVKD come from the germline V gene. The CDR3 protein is CAAAGVGTGELFF. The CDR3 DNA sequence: TGTGCCGCCGCCGGGGTAGGGACCGGGGAGCTGTTTTTT.

The chain's CDR3 is CASSLDRRREKLFF. CDR3 coding DNA: TGTGCCAGCAGCCTGGACCGGAGGAGGGAAAAACTGTTTTTT. This chain joins TRBV11-1 and TRBJ1-4; no definite D call. V was pared by 5 bases and J by 8 bases, with 15 bases between. This CDR3 is 14 amino acids long. In germline, CDR1 is SGHAT, CDR2 FQDESV (reference sequence).

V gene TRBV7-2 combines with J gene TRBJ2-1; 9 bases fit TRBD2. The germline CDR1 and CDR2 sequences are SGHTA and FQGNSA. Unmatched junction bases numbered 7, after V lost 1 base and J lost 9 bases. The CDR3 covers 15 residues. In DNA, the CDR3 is TGTGCCAGCAGCTTAGAGCTAGCGGGGAGGGGTGAGCAGTTCTTC. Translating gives CASSLELAGRGEQFF.

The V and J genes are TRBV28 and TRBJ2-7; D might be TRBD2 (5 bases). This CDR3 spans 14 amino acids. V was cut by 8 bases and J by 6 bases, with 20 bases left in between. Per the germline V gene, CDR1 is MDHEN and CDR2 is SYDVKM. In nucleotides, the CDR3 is TGTGCCAGCTTGGACTCCCCGACTGTTGGCGAGCAGTACTTC. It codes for CASLDSPTVGEQYF.

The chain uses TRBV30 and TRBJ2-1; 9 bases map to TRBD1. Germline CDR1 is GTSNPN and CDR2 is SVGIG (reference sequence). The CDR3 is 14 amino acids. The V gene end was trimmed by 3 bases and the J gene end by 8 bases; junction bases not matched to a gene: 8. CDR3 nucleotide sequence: TGTGCCTGGAGAGAGGGACAGGGAGGAGATGAGCAGTTCTTC. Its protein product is CAWREGQGGDEQFF.

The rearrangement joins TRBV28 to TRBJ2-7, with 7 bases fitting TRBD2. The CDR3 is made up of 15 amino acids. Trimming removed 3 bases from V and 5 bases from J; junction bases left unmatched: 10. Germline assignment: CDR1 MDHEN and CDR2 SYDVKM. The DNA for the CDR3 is TGTGCCAGCAGTTTCGGGGGAGGGCTGCCCCACGAGCAGTACTTC. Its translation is CASSFGGGLPHEQYF.

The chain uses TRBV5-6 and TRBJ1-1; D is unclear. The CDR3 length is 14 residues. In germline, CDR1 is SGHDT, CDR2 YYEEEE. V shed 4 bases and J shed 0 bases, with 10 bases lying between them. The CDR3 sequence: CASSPVGMNTEAFF. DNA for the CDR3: TGTGCCAGCAGCCCGGTGGGTATGAACACTGAAGCTTTCTTT.

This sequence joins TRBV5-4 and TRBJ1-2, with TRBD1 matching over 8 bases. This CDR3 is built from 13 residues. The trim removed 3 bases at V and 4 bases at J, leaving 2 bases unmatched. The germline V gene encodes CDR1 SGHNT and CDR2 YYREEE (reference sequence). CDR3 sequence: CASSSGGGYGYTF. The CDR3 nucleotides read TGTGCCAGCAGCTCAGGGGGCGGCTATGGCTACACCTTC.

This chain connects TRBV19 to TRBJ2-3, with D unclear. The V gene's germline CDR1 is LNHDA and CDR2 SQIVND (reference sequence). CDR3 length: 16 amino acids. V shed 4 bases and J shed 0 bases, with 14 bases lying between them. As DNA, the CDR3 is TGTGCCAGTAGTAAAACCAACAGCGCTAGCACAGATACGCAGTATTTT. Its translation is CASSKTNSASTDTQYF.

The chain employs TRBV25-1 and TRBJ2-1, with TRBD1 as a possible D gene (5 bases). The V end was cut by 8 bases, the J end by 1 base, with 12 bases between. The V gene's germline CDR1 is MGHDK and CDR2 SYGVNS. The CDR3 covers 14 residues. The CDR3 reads CASGQGSSYNEQFF. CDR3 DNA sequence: TGTGCCAGCGGTCAGGGATCTTCCTACAATGAGCAGTTCTTC.

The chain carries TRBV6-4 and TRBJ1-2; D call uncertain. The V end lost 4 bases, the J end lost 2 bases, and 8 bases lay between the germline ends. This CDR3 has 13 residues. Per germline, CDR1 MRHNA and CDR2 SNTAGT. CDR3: CASSVEMNYGYTF. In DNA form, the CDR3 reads TGTGCCAGCAGTGTAGAGATGAACTATGGCTACACCTTC.

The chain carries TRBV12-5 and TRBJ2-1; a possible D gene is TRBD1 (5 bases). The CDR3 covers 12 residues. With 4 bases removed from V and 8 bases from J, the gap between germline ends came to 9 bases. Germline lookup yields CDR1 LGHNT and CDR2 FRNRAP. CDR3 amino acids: CASGSRVHEQFF. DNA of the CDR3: TGTGCTAGTGGTTCCAGGGTCCATGAGCAGTTCTTC. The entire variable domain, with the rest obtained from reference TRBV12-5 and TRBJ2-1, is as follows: DARVTQTPRHKVTEMGQEVTMRCQPILGHNTVFWYRQTMMQGLELLAYFRNRAPLDDSGMPKDRFSAEMPDATLATLKIQPSEPRDSAVYFCASGSRVHEQFFGPGTRLTVL.

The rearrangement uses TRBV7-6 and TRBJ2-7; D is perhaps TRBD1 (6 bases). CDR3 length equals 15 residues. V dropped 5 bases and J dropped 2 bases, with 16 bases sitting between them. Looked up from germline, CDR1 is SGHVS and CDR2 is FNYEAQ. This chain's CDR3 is CASSPRQGNTYEQYF. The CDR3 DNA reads TGTGCCAGCAGCCCCAGGCAGGGGAATACCTACGAGCAGTACTTC.

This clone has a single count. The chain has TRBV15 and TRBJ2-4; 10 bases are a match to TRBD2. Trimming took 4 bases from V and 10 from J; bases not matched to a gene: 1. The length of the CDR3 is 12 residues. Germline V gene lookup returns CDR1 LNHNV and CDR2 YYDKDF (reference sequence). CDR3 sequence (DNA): TGTGCCACCAGCAAGACTAGCGGGATTCAGTACTTC. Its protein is CATSKTSGIQYF.

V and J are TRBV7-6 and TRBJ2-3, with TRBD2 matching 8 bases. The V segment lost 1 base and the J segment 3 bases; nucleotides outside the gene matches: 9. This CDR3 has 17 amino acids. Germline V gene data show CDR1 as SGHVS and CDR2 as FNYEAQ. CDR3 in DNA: TGTGCCAGCAGCTTAGGACTCGGGGGGGGTGTGACAGATACGCAGTATTTT. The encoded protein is CASSLGLGGGVTDTQYF.